Below are 16 T cell receptor beta chains sequenced from a single sample in a study of T cell responses to AZD1222 COVID-19 vaccine. Assay used: immunoSEQ multiplex PCR; TCRdb lists only in-frame clones, some missing. The table has fewer than 100,000 clones, roughly nine tenths seen once. The starting material was peripheral blood, obtained 28 days after the second AZD1222 dose. The receptors were gathered from an adult who received the AZD1222 COVID-19 vaccine.

The chain carries TRBV6-5 and TRBJ2-7; the match to TRBD2 covers 8 bases. There are 16 residues in the CDR3. In germline, CDR1 is MNHEY, CDR2 SVGAGI. V trimming: 4 bases; J trimming: 9 bases; junction bases outside the gene matches: 17. In DNA, the CDR3 is TGTGCCAGCAGTTTATCGGCGGGGGGTGTGAATGTGAGGCAGTACTTC. Translated: CASSLSAGGVNVRQYF.

V gene TRBV13 combines with J gene TRBJ1-5, with D possibly matching TRBD1 (5 bases). Germline V gene sequence: CDR1 PRHDT, CDR2 FYEKMQ (reference sequence). V was trimmed by 3 bases and J by 2 bases, leaving 11 bases between them. The CDR3 is 15 residues long. CDR3 in amino acids: CASSLGGVGNQPQHF. The CDR3 DNA sequence: TGTGCCAGCAGCTTGGGGGGAGTGGGCAATCAGCCCCAGCATTTT.

The chain has TRBV30 and TRBJ2-3; D is ambiguous. This CDR3 region has 14 residues. Germline CDR1 reads GTSNPN; CDR2 reads SVGIG (reference sequence). Trimming took off 3 bases at V and 0 bases at J, with 10 bases between the two ends. The CDR3 region has the DNA TGTGCCTGGAGCGAAGGGATTAGCACAGATACGCAGTATTTT. Residues: CAWSEGISTDTQYF.

The chain recombines TRBV5-4 with TRBJ2-3; D not certain. V shed 1 base and J shed 0 bases, with 6 bases lying between them. The CDR3 runs to 14 residues. CDR1 and CDR2 (germline): SGHNT, YYREEE (reference sequence). The CDR3 reads CASSLKESTDTQYF. CDR3 DNA: TGTGCCAGCAGCTTGAAGGAAAGCACAGATACGCAGTATTTT.

This clone was seen only once. CDR3 DNA: TGCGCCAGCAGCCAATTGACTGGGACGTATGGAAACACCATATATTTT. Protein product: CASSQLTGTYGNTIYF. The chain is built from TRBV4-1 and TRBJ1-3; TRBD1 might be the D (5 bases). The CDR3 has 16 amino acids. The germline V gene has CDR1 MGHRA and CDR2 YSYEKL. Trimming removed 2 bases from V and 3 bases from J, with 14 bases in between.

CDR3: CASSPYGTGGNSPLHF. CDR3 in DNA: TGTGCCAGCAGTCCCTATGGGACAGGGGGGAATTCACCCCTCCACTTT. V is TRBV6-2 or TRBV6-3 and J is TRBJ1-6; 11 nucleotides match TRBD1. Germline V gene lookup returns CDR1 MNHEY and CDR2 SVGEGT. This CDR3 comprises 16 residues. V lost 5 bases and J lost 7; bases outside the gene matches: 7.

The chain joins TRBV19 to TRBJ2-7, with 8 positions matching TRBD2. The ends lost 6 bases at V and 3 bases at J; junction bases unmatched: 16. CDR1 and CDR2 (germline): LNHDA, SQIVND (reference sequence). The CDR3 covers 17 residues. The DNA of the CDR3 is TGTGCCAGTAGGTCGTTGAAGGGTAGCGGGGAAGACTACGAGCAGTACTTC. Amino acid sequence: CASRSLKGSGEDYEQYF. The full variable domain, its missing parts supplied by reference TRBV19 and TRBJ2-7, is DGGITQSPKYLFRKEGQNVTLSCEQNLNHDAMYWYRQDPGQGLRLIYYSQIVNDFQKGDIAEGYSVSREKKESFPLTVTSAQKNPTAFYLCASRSLKGSGEDYEQYFGPGTRLTVT.

This rearrangement joins TRBV19 to TRBJ2-5; 12 bases line up with TRBD1. Germline lookup yields CDR1 LNHDA and CDR2 SQIVND (reference sequence). J lost 5 bases, V lost 1 base, and 11 bases had no gene match. The CDR3 has 18 residues. CDR3: CASSIGGGGQGAWETQYF. The CDR3 nucleotides are TGTGCCAGTAGTATAGGTGGTGGGGGACAGGGGGCTTGGGAGACCCAGTACTTC.

The V gene is TRBV9, the J gene TRBJ1-2; weak D call: TRBD1 (5 bases). The CDR3 sequence is 15 residues long. V gave up 0 bases and J gave up 4 bases, with 13 bases separating them. Germline-derived CDR1 and CDR2 are SGDLS and YYNGEE. CDR3 amino acids: CASSVENQGIYGYTF. The CDR3 DNA follows: TGTGCCAGCAGCGTAGAGAATCAGGGTATCTATGGCTACACCTTC.

The V gene is TRBV6-5, the J gene TRBJ1-2; D not resolved. CDR3 length equals 14 residues. Trimming removed 2 bases from V and 0 bases from J, with 7 bases in between. Germline CDR1 MNHEY, CDR2 SVGAGI. The CDR3 reads CASSYRPANYGYTF. The CDR3 DNA reads as TGTGCCAGCAGTTACCGCCCAGCTAACTATGGCTACACCTTC.

This chain uses TRBV6-6 with TRBJ2-7; a possible D gene is TRBD1 (5 bases). This CDR3 spans 12 amino acids. Germline V gene sequence: CDR1 MNHNY, CDR2 SVGAGI (reference sequence). V was trimmed by 10 bases and J by 2 bases, leaving 12 bases between them. The CDR3 region is CAIRAGAYEQYF. CDR3 nucleotides: TGTGCCATCAGGGCAGGAGCCTACGAGCAGTACTTC.

The rearrangement joins TRBV7-8 to TRBJ1-1; D not certain. The germline V gene encodes CDR1 SGHVS and CDR2 FQNEAQ. The CDR3 is made up of 13 amino acids. V lost 0 bases, J lost 8 bases, and 10 bases lay in between. DNA for the CDR3: TGTGCCAGCAGCTTAGCGAGAAATTCCGAAGCTTTCTTT. Translation gives CASSLARNSEAFF.

This clone occurred a few times. The chain carries TRBV6-1 and TRBJ1-6; the match to TRBD1 covers 7 bases. The CDR3 sequence is 15 residues long. V dropped 2 bases and J dropped 7; count of bases not matched to a gene: 5. The V gene's germline CDR1 is MNHNS and CDR2 SASEGT. The CDR3, as DNA: TGTGCCAGCAGTGAACCGACAGGGCTCAATTCACCCCTCCACTTT. Amino acids: CASSEPTGLNSPLHF.

The V call is TRBV21-1, the J call TRBJ2-1; the table's D call TRBD1 went unverified against the DNA. TRBV21-1 is termed a pseudogene. The CDR3 consists of 13 residues. The CDR3 DNA is TGTGCCAGCAGCAGGCATATGACAGGGAAGGAGTTCTTC. Translating it yields CASSRHMTGKEFF.

This clone appeared once. The chain joins TRBV5-1 to TRBJ2-5; TRBD2 matches at 8 bases. V was clipped by 1 base and J by 4 bases; unmatched bases: 9. The CDR3 spans 16 residues. Germline V lookup: CDR1 SGHRS, CDR2 YFSETQ. CDR3 sequence reads: CASSLQAGGQGETQYF. CDR3 sequence (DNA): TGCGCCAGCAGCTTGCAGGCGGGGGGTCAGGGAGAGACCCAGTACTTC.

The chain has TRBV18 and TRBJ2-5, with unresolved D. The ends were cut back, 0 bases at V and 4 bases at J, with 6 bases in the middle. The CDR3 consists of 13 residues. Germline CDR1 reads KGHSH; CDR2 reads LQKENI. CDR3 sequence: CASSPPGSETQYF. CDR3 DNA sequence: TGTGCCAGCTCACCACCAGGATCAGAGACCCAGTACTTC.